Sequencing of this T cell receptor (beta chain) was carried out in a study of T cells in Graves' hyperthyroidism and ophthalmopathy. Per the germline V gene, CDR1 is SGHAT and CDR2 is FQDESV (reference sequence). V lost 1 base to trimming and J lost 5 bases, with 9 bases between them. This CDR3 is built from 13 residues. Amplification of TCR beta CDR3 regions used RNA as the template. The TCR CDR3 was amplified in a first-round RT-PCR using the HTBI primer set. MiXCR, applied by TCRdb to the multiplex PCR reads, yields one record per CDR3 protein. The table lists about half a million distinct CDR3 sequences, about a fifth of them singletons. Overall study results and limits: The model forecast ophthalmopathy, anticipating it by a median roughly 6 months before onset.

Ten or more counts support this clonotype. Its antigen is unidentified. Stable Graves' hyperthyroidism denoted no ophthalmopathy progression over 18 months. This rearrangement joins TRBV11-1 to TRBJ2-7; D unclear. This clonotype was obtained from a young man with Graves' hyperthyroidism. Sequencing was done on a sample of blood. Here the CDR3 reads CASSLDPQDEQYF. CDR3 nucleotides: TGTGCCAGCAGCTTAGACCCCCAAGACGAGCAGTACTTC.